A single sample gave rise to the 4 T cell receptor beta chains below, sequenced in a study of T-cell memory formation after mild COVID-19. TCRdb used MiXCR to reprocess the 5' RACE reads, holding one entry per CDR3 protein. The sample shows hundreds of thousands of distinct CDR3 sequences, 20% of them seen only once. The sequenced sample consisted of PBMCs or a T cell subset sorted from them (not recorded which). All receptors come from an adult woman who had mild COVID-19 (a few samples of this study predate the infection). Cell type and time point are not known.

V usage is TRBV7-6 and J usage is TRBJ2-3; 10 positions match TRBD2. With V trimmed by 4 bases and J by 4 bases, 5 bases remained unmatched. The CDR3 runs to 15 residues. Germline-derived CDR1 and CDR2 are SGHVS and FNYEAQ. As DNA, the CDR3 is TGTGCCAGCAGCTCAGCGGGAGGGAGCGCAGATACGCAGTATTTT. Translated: CASSSAGGSADTQYF. The full variable domain, with the rest looked up from reference TRBV7-6 and TRBJ2-3, is GAGVSQSPRYKVTKRGQDVALRCDPISGHVSLYWYRQALGQGPEFLTYFNYEAQQDKSGLPNDRFSAERPEGSISTLTIQRTEQRDSAMYRCASSSAGGSADTQYFGPGTRLTVL.

The rearrangement uses TRBV12-3 or TRBV12-4 and TRBJ2-1; 7 nucleotides line up with TRBD2. V trimming: 6 bases; J trimming: 4 bases; junction bases outside the gene matches: 12. CDR3 length: 16 amino acids. The CDR3 nucleotides read TGTGCCAGCAGCCCAAGCGGGAACTACAATTACAATGAGCAGTTCTTC. This encodes CASSPSGNYNYNEQFF.

The chain uses TRBV2 and TRBJ2-1; D remains ambiguous. Germline V gene lookup returns CDR1 SNHLY and CDR2 FYNNEI. The CDR3 covers 14 residues. The V end lost 8 bases, the J end lost 7 bases, and 18 bases lay between the germline ends. CDR3: CASAATFLRNEQFF. The CDR3 DNA follows: TGTGCCAGCGCGGCGACCTTCCTCAGGAATGAGCAGTTCTTC. Combining the CDR3 with reference TRBV2 and TRBJ2-1 gives the whole variable domain EPEVTQTPSHQVTQMGQEVILRCVPISNHLYFYWYRQILGQKVEFLVSFYNNEISEKSEIFDDQFSVERPDGSNFTLKIRSTKLEDSAMYFCASAATFLRNEQFFGPGTRLTVL.

CDR3 region: CASSLKPPGGQGVMNTEAFF. DNA for the CDR3: TGTGCCAGCAGCTTAAAACCCCCGGGCGGCCAGGGGGTGATGAACACTGAAGCTTTCTTT. The chain links TRBV7-3 to TRBJ1-1, with 7 positions matching TRBD1. Germline trimming cut 1 base from V and 0 bases from J; bases unmatched to any gene: 17. The CDR3 is 20 amino acids. Germline CDR1 reads SGHTA; CDR2 reads FQGTGA.